This T cell receptor beta chain was observed in a study of T and B cells in COVID-19 patients. Looking at the study overall: COVID-19 patients gave peripheral blood either during active infection or after recovery.

Blood genomic DNA input for TRB amplification was about 250-550 ng. Multiplex PCR with BIOMED2 TRB-A/B primer pools amplified TRB rearrangements. TCRdb redid the calling of the multiplex PCR reads with MiXCR, one entry per CDR3 protein. Among 15,000 or so distinct CDR3 sequences, 25% to 30% were seen once, and the ten largest hold approximately 4.4%. The sample taken for sequencing was blood. This TCR came from a human donor who had recovered from COVID-19.

Here the CDR3 reads CASSYALSATNEKLFF. The CDR3, as DNA: TGTGCCAGCAGTTACGCCTTGTCTGCAACTAATGAAAAACTGTTTTTT. The chain is built from TRBV6-5 and TRBJ1-4, with D hard to call. Germline CDR1 and CDR2: MNHEY and SVGAGI. The V end lost 2 bases, the J end lost 0 bases, and 10 bases lay between the germline ends. This CDR3 has 16 amino acids.